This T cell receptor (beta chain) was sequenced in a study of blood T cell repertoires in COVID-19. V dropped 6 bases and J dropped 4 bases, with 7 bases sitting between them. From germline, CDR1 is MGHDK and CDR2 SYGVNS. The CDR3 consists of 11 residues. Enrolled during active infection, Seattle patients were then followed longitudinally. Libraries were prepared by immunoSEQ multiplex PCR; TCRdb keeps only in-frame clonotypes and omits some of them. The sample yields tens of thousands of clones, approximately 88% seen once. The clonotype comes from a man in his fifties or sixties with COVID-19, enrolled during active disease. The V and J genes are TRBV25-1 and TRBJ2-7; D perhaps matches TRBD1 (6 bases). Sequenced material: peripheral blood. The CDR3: CASRTGYEQYF. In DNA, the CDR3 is TGTGCCAGCAGAACAGGGTACGAGCAGTACTTC.